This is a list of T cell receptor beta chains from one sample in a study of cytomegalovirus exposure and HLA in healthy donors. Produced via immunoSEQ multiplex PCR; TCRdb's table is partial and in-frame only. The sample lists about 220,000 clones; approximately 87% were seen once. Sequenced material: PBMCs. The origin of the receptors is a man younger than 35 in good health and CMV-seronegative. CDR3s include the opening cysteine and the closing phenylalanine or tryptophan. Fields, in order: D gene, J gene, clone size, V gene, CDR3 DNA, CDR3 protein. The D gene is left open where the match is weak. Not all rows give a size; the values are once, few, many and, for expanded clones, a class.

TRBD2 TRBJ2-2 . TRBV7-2 TGTGCCAGCAGCTTACGCGGGGGGTTCGGGGAGCTGTTTTTT CASSLRGGFGELFF
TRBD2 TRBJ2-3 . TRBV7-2 TGTGCCAGCAGCTTAACGCCTAGCGGTAATACGCAGTATTTT CASSLTPSGNTQYF
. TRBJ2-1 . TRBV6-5 TGTGCCAGCAGCTCCGGCGGGTTAAGTGAGCAGTTCTTC CASSSGGLSEQFF
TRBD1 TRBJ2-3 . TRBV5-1 TGCGCCAGCAGCTTAGGGACAGGGGCCTCCCTGGGCACAGATACGCAGTATTTT CASSLGTGASLGTDTQYF
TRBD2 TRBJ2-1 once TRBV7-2 TGTGCCAGCAGCGGGCGACTAGCGGGAGTTTCGGATGAGCAGTTCTTC CASSGRLAGVSDEQFF
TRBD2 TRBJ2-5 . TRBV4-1 TGCGCCAGCAGCCAAGAGGGTATAGCGGGGGGCCATCAGTACTTC CASSQEGIAGGHQYF
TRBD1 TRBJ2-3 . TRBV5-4 TGTGCCAGCAGCGGGGACAGGAGCACAGATACGCAGTATTTT CASSGDRSTDTQYF
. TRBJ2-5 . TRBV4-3 TGCGCCAGCAGCCAAGAGGGCAGTAGGGAGACCCAGTACTTC CASSQEGSRETQYF
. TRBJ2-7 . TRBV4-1 TGCGCCAGCAGCCAAGATTCTGGACACACCTACGAGCAGTACTTC CASSQDSGHTYEQYF
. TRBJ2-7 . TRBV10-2 TGCGCCAGCAGTGAGGGGCACAGGACCTACGAGCAGTACTTC CASSEGHRTYEQYF
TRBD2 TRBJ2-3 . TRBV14 TGTGCCAGCAGCGCAAGTGTCAGCGGGAGGTTTTATTTT CASSASVSGRFYF
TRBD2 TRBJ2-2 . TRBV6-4 TGTGCCAGCAGTGAATTCGGACTAGCGGGAGTAGGCACCGGGGAGCTGTTTTTT CASSEFGLAGVGTGELFF
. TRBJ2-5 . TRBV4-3 TGCGCCAGCAGCCAAGAGATTGGTACTTATCAGACCCAGTACTTC CASSQEIGTYQTQYF
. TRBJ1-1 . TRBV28 TGTGCCAGCATTCTCTACAGTGCCGCTGAAGCTTTCTTT CASILYSAAEAFF
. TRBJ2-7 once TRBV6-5 TGTGCCAGCAGTTACTCTATCTCCTACGAGCAGTACTTC CASSYSISYEQYF
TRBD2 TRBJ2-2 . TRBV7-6 TGTGCCAGCAGCTCAAAGCGGGGTGAAACCGGGGAGCTGTTTTTT CASSSKRGETGELFF
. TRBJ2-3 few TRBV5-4 TGTGCCCTGTCATCGGCGGCTACTAGCACAGATACGCAGTATTTT CALSSAATSTDTQYF
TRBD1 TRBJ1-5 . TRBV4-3 TGCGCCAGCAGCCAAGATTCAGGGGGAGATCAGCCCCAGCATTTT CASSQDSGGDQPQHF
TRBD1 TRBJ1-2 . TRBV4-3 TGCGCCAGCAGCCAAGTGGGGACAGGGGGCGTTAGGGGCTACACCTTC CASSQVGTGGVRGYTF
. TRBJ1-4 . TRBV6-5 TGTGCCAGCAGTTACACACAGGTGCCGGAAAAACTGTTTTTT CASSYTQVPEKLFF
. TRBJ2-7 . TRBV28 TGTGCCAGCACCACTCCCCGTCTCGAGCAGTACTTC CASTTPRLEQYF
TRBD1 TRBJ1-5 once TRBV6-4 TGTGCCAGCGGTCACCTACAGGGGTCAAGTCAGCCCCAGCATTTT CASGHLQGSSQPQHF
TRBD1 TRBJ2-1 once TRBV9 TGTGCCAGCAGCCCTCGGGACAGGCCTTACAATGAGCAGTTCTTC CASSPRDRPYNEQFF
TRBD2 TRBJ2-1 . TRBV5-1 TGCGCCAGCAGCTCTCGGACTAGCGGGAGGGTTGGTTACAATGAGCAGTTCTTC CASSSRTSGRVGYNEQFF
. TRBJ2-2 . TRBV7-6 TGTGCCAGCAGCTTAGTTACTCCGAACACCGGGGAGCTGTTTTTT CASSLVTPNTGELFF
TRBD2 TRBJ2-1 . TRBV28 TGTGCCAGCCTGTCGGAGACTAGCGGGATAAATGAGCAGTTCTTC CASLSETSGINEQFF
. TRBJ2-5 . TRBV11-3 TGTGCCAGCAGCTTGGGGGGTAGAGAGACCCAGTACTTC CASSLGGRETQYF
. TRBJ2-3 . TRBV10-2 TGCGCCAGCCGCAGACATGGGGATACGCAGTATTTT CASRRHGDTQYF